One and the same sample provided the 14 T cell receptor beta chains below, sequenced in a study of cytomegalovirus exposure and HLA in healthy donors. Vbeta (60) and Jbeta (13) primers were used in the PCR. The method was immunoSEQ multiplex PCR; TCRdb's version includes in-frame clones alone and lacks a portion of them. Of roughly 120,000 clones listed, 74% were seen once; the top ten hold approximately 7%. The sample consisted of PBMCs. Every receptor here comes from a man aged 40-50 years in good health and CMV-seropositive.

V gene TRBV11-2 combines with J gene TRBJ2-7, with D possibly matching TRBD2 (5 bases). Deletions cut 1 base from V and 9 bases from J, with 13 bases between. The CDR3 has 13 residues. Germline assignment: CDR1 SGHAT and CDR2 FQNNGV. The CDR3 bases are TGTGCCAGCAGCTTAGGATGGGGAGAAGGGCAGTACTTC. It specifies CASSLGWGEGQYF.

The rearrangement links TRBV30 to TRBJ1-3, with D unresolved. V lost 4 bases to trimming and J lost 2 bases, with 6 bases between them. Germline values: CDR1 GTSNPN, CDR2 SVGIG (reference sequence). This CDR3 is built from 12 residues. CDR3 nucleotides: TGTGCCTGGAAGAGCACTGGAAACACCATATATTTT. Amino acids: CAWKSTGNTIYF.

The chain recombines TRBV6-5 with TRBJ1-1; no definite D call. CDR1 is MNHEY and CDR2 is SVGAGI in the germline V gene. Trimming took 6 bases from V and 1 from J, leaving 15 bases between them. The CDR3 runs 15 residues. The CDR3 DNA reads as TGTGCCAGCAGCATCACCTGGGCCGCGAACACTGAAGCTTTCTTT. Encoded protein: CASSITWAANTEAFF.

The rearrangement uses TRBV7-9 and TRBJ2-2; perhaps TRBD1 as D (5 bases). Trimming removed 7 bases from V and 1 base from J, with 13 bases in between. There are 15 residues in the CDR3. Germline assignment: CDR1 SEHNR and CDR2 FQNEAQ (reference sequence). The CDR3 region has the DNA TGTGCCAGCACCGGCCAGGGCCGGAACACCGGGGAGCTGTTTTTT. Translated: CASTGQGRNTGELFF.

This clone appeared once. The rearrangement links TRBV7-9 to TRBJ2-5; 7 positions agree with TRBD2. This CDR3 has 14 residues. Germline V gene data show CDR1 as SEHNR and CDR2 as FQNEAQ (reference sequence). With V trimmed by 5 bases and J by 5 bases, 8 bases remained unmatched. The CDR3 coding sequence is TGTGCCAGCAGCCAGGACGGGGGAGGGGAGACCCAGTACTTC. Protein sequence: CASSQDGGGETQYF.

This clone has just a few counts. This chain connects TRBV27 to TRBJ2-7; the match to TRBD2 covers 12 bases. The length of the CDR3 is 15 residues. J gave up 5 bases and V 4 bases, and 6 bases lay outside the gene matches. Per germline, CDR1 MNHEY and CDR2 SMNVEV (reference sequence). The CDR3 DNA reads TGTGCCAGCAGTTCCCGGACTAGCGGGACCCACGAGCAGTACTTC. Protein sequence: CASSSRTSGTHEQYF.

The chain recombines TRBV5-5 with TRBJ2-7, with D possibly matching TRBD1 (6 bases). This CDR3 has 14 residues. The germline V and J ends were trimmed by 2 bases and 3 bases, with 12 bases remaining between them. CDR1 and CDR2 from the germline V gene are SGHKS and YYEKEE (reference sequence). The CDR3 loop is CASSFQGKNYEQYF. CDR3 nucleotides: TGTGCCAGCAGCTTTCAGGGGAAAAACTACGAGCAGTACTTC.

This chain connects TRBV6-4 to TRBJ2-2; TRBD2 matches at 7 bases. V gave up 3 bases and J gave up 3 bases; unmatched junction bases: 1. The V gene's germline CDR1 is MRHNA and CDR2 SNTAGT. There are 14 residues in the CDR3. The CDR3 bases are TGTGCCAGCAGTGAGGGGGGGGACACCGGGGAGCTGTTTTTT. Its protein product is CASSEGGDTGELFF.

This clone turned up a few times. The rearrangement links TRBV7-2 to TRBJ2-3; TRBD1 might be the D (6 bases). The CDR3 is 16 residues long. V lost 4 bases, J lost 4 bases, and 18 bases lay in between. Germline V gives CDR1 SGHTA, CDR2 FQGNSA. The CDR3 sequence is CASSSPQGMRADTQYF. The CDR3 nucleotides read TGTGCCAGCAGCTCACCGCAGGGGATGAGGGCAGATACGCAGTATTTT.

V is TRBV9 and J is TRBJ2-7; 8 bases map to TRBD2. CDR3 length equals 15 residues. The germline V gene encodes CDR1 SGDLS and CDR2 YYNGEE. V shed 0 bases and J 0 bases; nucleotides not matched to a gene: 2. The CDR3 DNA reads TGTGCCAGCAGCGTAGGAAGCGGGAGCTCCTACGAGCAGTACTTC. It translates to CASSVGSGSSYEQYF.

Only one count was recorded for this clone. The rearrangement uses TRBV5-1 and TRBJ1-2; TRBD1 matches 8 bases. With V trimmed by 4 bases and J by 4 bases, 9 bases remained unmatched. The CDR3 is 15 residues long. Germline CDR1 and CDR2: SGHRS and YFSETQ. In DNA form, the CDR3 reads TGCGCCAGCAGCACAATGGACAGGGACTTCTATGGCTACACCTTC. Translation: CASSTMDRDFYGYTF.

This clone was found a few times. This chain links TRBV7-2 with TRBJ1-1; perhaps TRBD1 as D (5 bases). Germline-derived CDR1 and CDR2 are SGHTA and FQGNSA. Trimming stripped 5 bases from V and 9 bases from J, with 13 bases between. CDR3 size: 12 residues. CDR3 bases: TGTGCCAGCAGCACCTTCAAGGGGAAAGCTTTCTTT. Translated, it gives CASSTFKGKAFF.

Notes on this clone: Its ends do not fully match the called genes, so a read error is possible. The chain joins TRBV30 to TRBJ2-1; 14 positions match TRBD2. CDR1 and CDR2 (germline): GTSNPN, SVGIG (reference sequence). CDR3 size: 15 residues. This CDR3 is CARRTSGGRYNEQFF. The DNA of the CDR3 is TGTGCCCGGAGGACTAGCGGGGGGAGATACAATGAGCAGTTCTTC.

J is TRBJ2-3 and V is TRBV29-1; D gene ambiguous. The CDR3 extends over 11 amino acids. Trimming cost V 4 bases and J 4 bases, with 6 bases left between them. Germline assignment: CDR1 SQVTM and CDR2 ANQGSEA. The CDR3 region is CSVVIADTQYF. In DNA, the CDR3 is TGCAGCGTTGTTATTGCAGATACGCAGTATTTT.